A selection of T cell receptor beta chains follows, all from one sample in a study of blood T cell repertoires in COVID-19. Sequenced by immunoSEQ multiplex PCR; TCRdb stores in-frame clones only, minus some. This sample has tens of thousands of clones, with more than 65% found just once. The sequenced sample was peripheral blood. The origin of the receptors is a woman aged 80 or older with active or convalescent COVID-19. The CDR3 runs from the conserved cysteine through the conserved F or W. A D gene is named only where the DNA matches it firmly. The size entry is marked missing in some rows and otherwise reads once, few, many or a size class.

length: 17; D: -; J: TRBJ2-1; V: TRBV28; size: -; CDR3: CASSLYPPATQGDEQFF; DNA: TGTGCCAGCAGTTTATATCCCCCCGCGACTCAAGGGGATGAGCAGTTCTTC
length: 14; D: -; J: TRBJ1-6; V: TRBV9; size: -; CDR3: CASSLLTVNSPLHF; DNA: TGTGCCAGCAGCCTATTGACAGTAAATTCACCCCTCCACTTT
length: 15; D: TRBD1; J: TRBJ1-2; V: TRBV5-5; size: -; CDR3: CASSLFPGGDYGYTF; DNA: TGTGCCAGCAGCTTGTTTCCAGGGGGCGACTATGGCTACACCTTC
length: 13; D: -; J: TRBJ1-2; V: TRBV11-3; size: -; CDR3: CASSATDGGGYTF; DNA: TGTGCCAGCAGCGCTACGGACGGGGGAGGCTACACCTTC
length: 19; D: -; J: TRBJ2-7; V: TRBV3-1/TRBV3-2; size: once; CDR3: CASSQGPHRAGRTSYEQYF; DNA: TGTGCCAGCAGCCAAGGCCCCCACAGGGCAGGGCGAACTTCCTACGAGCAGTACTTC
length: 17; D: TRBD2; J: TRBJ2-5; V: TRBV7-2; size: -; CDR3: CASSLGAGGTYQETQYF; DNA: TGTGCCAGCAGCTTAGGAGCGGGGGGCACGTACCAAGAGACCCAGTACTTC
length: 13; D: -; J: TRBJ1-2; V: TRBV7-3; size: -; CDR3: CASSYDSNYGYTF; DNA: TGTGCCAGCAGTTACGACAGCAACTATGGCTACACCTTC
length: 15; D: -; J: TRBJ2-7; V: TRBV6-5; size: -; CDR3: CASVRGLANSGEQYF; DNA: TGTGCCAGCGTTCGTGGGCTAGCGAATAGCGGCGAGCAGTACTTC
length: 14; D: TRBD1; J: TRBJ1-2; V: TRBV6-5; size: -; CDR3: CASSWTGANYGYTF; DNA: TGTGCCAGCAGTTGGACAGGGGCGAACTATGGCTACACCTTC
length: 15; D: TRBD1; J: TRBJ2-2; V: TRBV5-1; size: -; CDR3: CASSLGTGSTGELFF; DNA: TGCGCCAGCAGCTTGGGGACAGGGTCCACCGGGGAGCTGTTTTTT
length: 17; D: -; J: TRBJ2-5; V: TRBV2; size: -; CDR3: CASSQRGRTTYQETQYF; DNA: TGTGCCAGCAGTCAAAGGGGGCGGACTACTTACCAAGAGACCCAGTACTTC
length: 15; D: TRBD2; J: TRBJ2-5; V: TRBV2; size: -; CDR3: CASRRLAGGMETQYF; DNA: TGTGCCAGCAGAAGACTAGCGGGGGGGATGGAGACCCAGTACTTC
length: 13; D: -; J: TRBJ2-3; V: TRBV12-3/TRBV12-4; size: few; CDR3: CASHRAGGDTQYF; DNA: TGTGCCAGCCACAGGGCAGGAGGAGATACGCAGTATTTT
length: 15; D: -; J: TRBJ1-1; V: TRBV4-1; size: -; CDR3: CASSEGVVVNTEAFF; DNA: TGCGCCAGCAGTGAAGGGGTGGTGGTGAACACTGAAGCTTTCTTT
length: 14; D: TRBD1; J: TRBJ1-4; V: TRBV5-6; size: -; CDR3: CASSLTGVEEKLFF; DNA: TGTGCCAGCAGTCTAACAGGGGTCGAAGAAAAACTGTTTTTT
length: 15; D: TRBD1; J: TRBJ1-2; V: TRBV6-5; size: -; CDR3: CASRDSGTENYGYTF; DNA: TGTGCCAGCAGGGACTCCGGGACAGAAAACTATGGCTACACCTTC
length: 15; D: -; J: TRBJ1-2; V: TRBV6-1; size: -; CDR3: CASSDLIGVGYGYTF; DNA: TGTGCCAGCAGTGATCTAATAGGGGTAGGGTATGGCTACACCTTC
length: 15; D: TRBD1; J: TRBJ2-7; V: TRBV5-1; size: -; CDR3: CASSFRGQGGVEQYF; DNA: TGCGCCAGCAGCTTCCGCGGACAGGGAGGCGTCGAGCAGTACTTC
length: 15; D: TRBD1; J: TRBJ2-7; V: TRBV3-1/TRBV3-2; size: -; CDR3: CASSLLRTGYSEQYF; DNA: TGTGCCAGCAGCCTCCTTAGGACAGGGTACAGCGAGCAGTACTTC
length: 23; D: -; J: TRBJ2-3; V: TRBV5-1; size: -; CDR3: CASSPQGARSGGPRGPHTDTQYF; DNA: TGCGCCAGCAGCCCCCAGGGGGCGCGAAGCGGGGGGCCGCGCGGACCACACACAGATACGCAGTATTTT
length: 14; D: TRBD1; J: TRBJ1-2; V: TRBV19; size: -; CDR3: CASSMAGQPYGYTF; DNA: TGTGCCAGTAGTATGGCGGGACAGCCTTATGGCTACACCTTC
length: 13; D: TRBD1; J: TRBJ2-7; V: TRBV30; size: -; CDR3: CAWSVGQGYEQYF; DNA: TGTGCCTGGAGTGTGGGACAGGGCTACGAGCAGTACTTC
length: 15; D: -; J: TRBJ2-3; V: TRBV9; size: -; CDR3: CASSSRGHRTDTQYF; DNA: TGTGCCAGCAGCTCCCGGGGACACCGCACAGATACGCAGTATTTT
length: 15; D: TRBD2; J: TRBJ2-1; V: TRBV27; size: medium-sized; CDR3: CASSPLAGGGNEQFF; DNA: TGTGCCAGCAGCCCTTTAGCGGGGGGGGGTAATGAGCAGTTCTTC
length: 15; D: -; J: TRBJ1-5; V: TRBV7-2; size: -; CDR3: CASSLAGGEYQPQHF; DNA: TGTGCCAGCAGCTTAGCAGGGGGAGAATATCAGCCCCAGCATTTT
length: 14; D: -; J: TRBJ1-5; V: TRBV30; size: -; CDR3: CAWSSEAFNQPQHF; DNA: TGTGCCTGGAGTTCTGAGGCTTTTAATCAGCCCCAGCATTTT
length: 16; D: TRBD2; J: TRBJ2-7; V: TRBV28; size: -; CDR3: CATAGGAGAFSYEQYF; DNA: TGTGCCACCGCCGGGGGGGCGGGGGCATTCTCCTACGAGCAGTACTTC
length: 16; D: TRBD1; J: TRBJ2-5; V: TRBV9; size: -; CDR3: CASSLLGGQGTETQYF; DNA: TGTGCCAGCAGCCTGTTGGGGGGACAGGGGACGGAGACCCAGTACTTC
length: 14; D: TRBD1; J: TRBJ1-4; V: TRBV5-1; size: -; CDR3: CASSLGQGGEKLFF; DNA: TGCGCCAGCAGCTTGGGACAGGGTGGTGAAAAACTGTTTTTT
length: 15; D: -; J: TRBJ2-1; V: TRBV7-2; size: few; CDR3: CASSLVGGANNEQFF; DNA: TGTGCCAGCAGCTTAGTTGGGGGGGCTAACAATGAGCAGTTCTTC
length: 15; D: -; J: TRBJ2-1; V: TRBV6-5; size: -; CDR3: CASAQRPPNTGEQFF; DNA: TGTGCCAGCGCACAACGACCGCCGAACACGGGTGAGCAGTTCTTC
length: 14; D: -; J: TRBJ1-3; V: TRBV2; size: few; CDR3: CASSDGVSGNTIYF; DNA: TGTGCCAGCAGTGACGGAGTCTCTGGAAACACCATATATTTT
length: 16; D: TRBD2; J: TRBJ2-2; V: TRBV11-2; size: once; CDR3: CASSLGAGGITGELFF; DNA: TGTGCCAGCAGCTTAGGTGCGGGGGGTATCACCGGGGAGCTGTTTTTT
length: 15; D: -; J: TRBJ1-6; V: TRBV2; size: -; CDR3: CATKQETAANSPLHF; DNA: TGTGCCACCAAACAGGAGACAGCTGCCAATTCACCCCTCCACTTT
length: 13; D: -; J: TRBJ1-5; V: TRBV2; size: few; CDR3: CASGTLSNQPQHF; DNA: TGTGCCAGCGGCACCCTTAGCAATCAGCCCCAGCATTTT
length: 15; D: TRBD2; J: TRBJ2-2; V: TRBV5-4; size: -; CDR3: CASSQGLGGTGELFF; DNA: TGTGCCAGCAGCCAGGGATTGGGGGGGACCGGGGAGCTGTTTTTT
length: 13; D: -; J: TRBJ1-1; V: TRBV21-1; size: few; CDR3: CASSRTVNTEAFF; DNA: TGTGCCAGCAGCAGGACAGTGAACACTGAAGCTTTCTTT
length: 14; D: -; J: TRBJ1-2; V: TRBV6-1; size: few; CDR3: CASSEVGGLYGYTF; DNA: TGTGCCAGCAGTGAAGTTGGAGGACTCTATGGCTACACCTTC
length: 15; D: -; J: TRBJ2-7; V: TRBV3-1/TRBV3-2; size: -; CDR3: CASSQGQDVVYEQYF; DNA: TGTGCCAGCAGCCAAGGACAGGATGTAGTCTACGAGCAGTACTTC
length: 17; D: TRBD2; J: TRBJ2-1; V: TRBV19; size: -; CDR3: CASSTGTSGGAYNEQFF; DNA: TGTGCCAGTAGTACCGGGACTAGCGGGGGAGCCTACAATGAGCAGTTCTTC
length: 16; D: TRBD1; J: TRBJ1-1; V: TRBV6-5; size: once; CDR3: CASSYSPGGVDTEAFF; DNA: TGTGCCAGCAGTTACAGCCCAGGGGGTGTGGACACTGAAGCTTTCTTT
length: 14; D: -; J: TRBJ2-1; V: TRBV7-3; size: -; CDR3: CASSLGLGGTEQFF; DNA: TGTGCCAGCAGCTTAGGTCTCGGGGGGACAGAGCAGTTCTTC
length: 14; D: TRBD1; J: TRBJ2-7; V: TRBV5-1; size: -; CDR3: CASTGGSGRSEQYF; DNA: TGCGCCAGCACAGGGGGATCGGGACGTAGCGAGCAGTACTTC
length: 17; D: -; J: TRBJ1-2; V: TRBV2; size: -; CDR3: CASSELGRASGNYGYTF; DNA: TGTGCCAGCAGTGAATTGGGCAGGGCATCCGGCAACTATGGCTACACCTTC
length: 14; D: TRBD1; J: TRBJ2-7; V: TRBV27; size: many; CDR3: CASSLGDRAYEQYF; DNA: TGTGCCAGCAGTTTAGGGGACAGGGCCTACGAGCAGTACTTC
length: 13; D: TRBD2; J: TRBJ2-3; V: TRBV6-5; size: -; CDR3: CASSVKRGGTQYF; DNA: TGTGCCAGTTCCGTCAAGCGGGGAGGTACGCAGTATTTT
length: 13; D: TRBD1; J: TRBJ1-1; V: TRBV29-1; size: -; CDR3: CSVADRGGTEAFF; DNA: TGCAGCGTCGCGGACAGGGGGGGCACTGAAGCTTTCTTT
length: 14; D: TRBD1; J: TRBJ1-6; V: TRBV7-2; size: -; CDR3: CAGGLTGADSPLHF; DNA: TGTGCCGGAGGGCTAACAGGGGCGGATTCACCCCTCCACTTT
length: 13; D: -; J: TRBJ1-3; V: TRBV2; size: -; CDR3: CASSQGFGNTIYF; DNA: TGTGCCAGCAGCCAGGGTTTTGGAAACACCATATATTTT
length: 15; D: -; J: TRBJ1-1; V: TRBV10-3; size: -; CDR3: CAISESGQANTEAFF; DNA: TGTGCCATCAGTGAGTCCGGCCAGGCGAACACTGAAGCTTTCTTT
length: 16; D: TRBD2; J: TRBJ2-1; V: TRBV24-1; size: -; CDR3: CATSDPSGGYYNEQFF; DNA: TGTGCCACCAGTGATCCCAGCGGGGGGTACTACAATGAGCAGTTCTTC